This TCR beta chain originates from a study of T cell clonality in common variable immunodeficiency. TCRdb's table, derived via immunoSEQ multiplex PCR, lists solely in-frame clones and lacks some. This sample carries roughly 51,000 clones, none of them present only once. Study conclusions and caveats: Reportedly, TCR beta sequences from common variable immunodeficiency showed fewer deletions and N-nucleotide insertions. Shared TCRbeta clones were fewer between CVID subjects than controls.

In this sample, this clone turned up many times. Its target is unknown. The read ends 3 residues early relative to the CDR3; the germline J gene fills the gap. The CDR3 has 14 amino acids. V was cut by 0 bases and J by 1 base, with 5 bases left in between. Germline V gives CDR1 SGHDT, CDR2 YYEEEE. This receptor was taken from a person aged 18 to 75 in good health. Sequencing was carried out using peripheral blood mononuclear cells. This chain joins TRBV5-6 and TRBJ2-4; possible D gene TRBD1, 5 bases. The sequenced CDR3 bases are TGTGCCAGCAGCTTGGAGGGGGCCAAAAACATT. Its protein is CASSLEGAKNI. The full CDR3 protein reads CASSLEGAKNIQYF.